A selection of T cell receptor beta chains follows, all from one sample in a study of CD8 T cells in ankylosing spondylitis. TCRdb ran MiXCR on the 5' RACE reads and lists one entry per CDR3 protein. The sample has approximately 400,000 distinct CDR3 sequences; approximately 26% are singletons. Sequencing was carried out using blood, either unsorted or a sorted T cell fraction (not recorded which). These receptors were obtained from a male donor with ankylosing spondylitis. The CDR3 runs from the conserved cysteine through the conserved F or W. The D gene is left open where the match is weak. The size of a clone is reported for some rows only, either as once, few or many, or as a class for expanded clones.

j_call clone_size v_call d_call cdr3_nt cdr3_aa
TRBJ2-1 . TRBV19 . TGTGCCAGTACTGCAGGTTACAATGAGCAGTTCTTC CASTAGYNEQFF
TRBJ1-5 . TRBV20-1 . TGCAGTGCTGCGCCCACCGGGACGATGGGGAATCAGCCCCAGCATTTT CSAAPTGTMGNQPQHF
TRBJ2-4 . TRBV5-8 TRBD1 TGTGCCAGCAGTCTAGGGACAGGGGGTATGGACATTCAGTACTTC CASSLGTGGMDIQYF
TRBJ2-3 few TRBV15 TRBD2 TGTGCCACCAGCCCCCCCGGAATACTAGCGGGAGGAGGAGATACGCAGTATTTT CATSPPGILAGGGDTQYF
TRBJ2-3 few TRBV7-2 . TGTGCCAGCAGCGGGGGGGCCGGGCCTACGCAGTATTTT CASSGGAGPTQYF
TRBJ1-6 few TRBV5-1 TRBD1 TGCGCCAGCAGCTTGGCACCTGGGACAGGGCAATCACCCCTCCACTTT CASSLAPGTGQSPLHF
TRBJ2-4 . TRBV20-1 . TGCAGTGCTAGATCCCTTGGACTAGCCAAAAACATTCAGTACTTC CSARSLGLAKNIQYF
TRBJ1-5 few TRBV9 . TGTGCCAGCAGCGGCGAGCTCAATCAGCCCCAGCATTTT CASSGELNQPQHF
TRBJ2-2 few TRBV11-2 . TGTGCCAGCAGCTTAGGTCTTGGGAACACCGGGGAGCTGTTTTTT CASSLGLGNTGELFF
TRBJ2-5 . TRBV27 . TGTGCCAGCAGTGTCAAGTACCAAGAGACCCAGTACTTC CASSVKYQETQYF
TRBJ2-1 few TRBV5-1 TRBD2 TGCGCCAGCAGCTTGTTGTCTAGCGGGATGTCTGAGCAGTTCTTC CASSLLSSGMSEQFF
TRBJ2-1 . TRBV25-1 TRBD2 TGTGCCAGCAGTGAAATCGGTAGCGGGAGCCGCGATGAGCAGTTCTTC CASSEIGSGSRDEQFF
TRBJ2-1 few TRBV4-1 . TGCGCCAGCAGCCAAGGGGCTAGTTTCCACAATGAGCAGTTCTTC CASSQGASFHNEQFF
TRBJ1-4 . TRBV2 . TGTGCCAGCAGCCGCAGCCCTAATGAAAAACTGTTTTTT CASSRSPNEKLFF
TRBJ1-1 few TRBV15 . TGTGCCACCAGCAGAGACAGGGACACTGAAGCTTTCTTT CATSRDRDTEAFF
TRBJ2-3 . TRBV20-1 TRBD2 TGCAGTGCTAGTCCGGGAGGAGCCACAGATACGCAGTATTTT CSASPGGATDTQYF
TRBJ1-6 . TRBV12-3/TRBV12-4 . TGTGCCAGCAGTTTTGAAGGTGCCACCCTCCACTTT CASSFEGATLHF
TRBJ2-5 few TRBV29-1 TRBD2 TGCAGCGTTGAAGGGGGACTAGCTTGGGAGACCCAGTACTTC CSVEGGLAWETQYF
TRBJ1-1 . TRBV7-9 . TGTGCCAGCAGCTTCGAAAAATGGACCCCCGAGGGCACTGAAGCTTTCTTT CASSFEKWTPEGTEAFF
TRBJ1-4 few TRBV5-1 TRBD1 TGCGCCAGCAGCTGGGACAGGGTGAATGAAAAACTGTTTTTT CASSWDRVNEKLFF
TRBJ1-3 . TRBV2 . TGTGCCAGCAAAAGGACGGTTACTTCTGGAAACACCATATATTTT CASKRTVTSGNTIYF
TRBJ2-3 . TRBV7-2 . TGTGCCAGCAGCTTAGCGGGGAGAGCTACGCAGTATTTT CASSLAGRATQYF
TRBJ2-7 few TRBV18 TRBD2 TGTGCCAGCTCATTACGGGCTAGCGGGAGCTCCTACGAGCAGTACTTC CASSLRASGSSYEQYF
TRBJ1-2 few TRBV7-9 . TGTGCCAGCAGCCATACAGAGAACTATGGCTACACCTTC CASSHTENYGYTF
TRBJ1-1 . TRBV6-1 . TGTGCCAGCAGGCCGGGGTCTAAGCGGAACACTGAAGCTTTCTTT CASRPGSKRNTEAFF